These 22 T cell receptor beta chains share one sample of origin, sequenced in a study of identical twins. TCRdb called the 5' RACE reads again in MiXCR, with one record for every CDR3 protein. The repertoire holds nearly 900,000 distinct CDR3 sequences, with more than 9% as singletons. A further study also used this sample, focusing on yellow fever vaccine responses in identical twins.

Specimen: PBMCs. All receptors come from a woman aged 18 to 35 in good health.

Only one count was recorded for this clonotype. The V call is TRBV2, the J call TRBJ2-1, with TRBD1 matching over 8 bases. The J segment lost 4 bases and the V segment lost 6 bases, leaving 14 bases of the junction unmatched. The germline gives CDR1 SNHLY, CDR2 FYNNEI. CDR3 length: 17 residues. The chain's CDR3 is CASSTSVARQGYNEQFF. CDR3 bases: TGTGCCAGCAGCACATCCGTGGCGAGACAGGGGTACAATGAGCAGTTCTTC.

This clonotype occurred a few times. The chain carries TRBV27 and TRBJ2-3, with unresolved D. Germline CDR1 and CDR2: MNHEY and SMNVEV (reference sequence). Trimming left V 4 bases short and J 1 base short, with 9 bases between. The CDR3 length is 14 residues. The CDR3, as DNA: TGTGCCAGCAGTTCCCCTGGGGGCACAGATACGCAGTATTTT. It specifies CASSSPGGTDTQYF.

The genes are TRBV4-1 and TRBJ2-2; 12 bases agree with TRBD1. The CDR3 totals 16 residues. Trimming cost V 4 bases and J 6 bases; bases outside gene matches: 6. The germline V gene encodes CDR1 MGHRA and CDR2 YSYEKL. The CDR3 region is CASSPGTGGVAGELFF. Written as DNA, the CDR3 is TGCGCCAGCAGCCCAGGGACAGGGGGCGTAGCCGGGGAGCTGTTTTTT.

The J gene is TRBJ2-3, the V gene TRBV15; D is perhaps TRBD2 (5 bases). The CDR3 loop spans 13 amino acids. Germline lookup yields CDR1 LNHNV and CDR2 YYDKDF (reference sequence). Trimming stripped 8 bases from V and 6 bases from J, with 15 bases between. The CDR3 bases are TGTGCCACCTCTCACTCCAGAGGGGATACGCAGTATTTT. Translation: CATSHSRGDTQYF. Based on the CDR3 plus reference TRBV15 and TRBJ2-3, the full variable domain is DAMVIQNPRYQVTQFGKPVTLSCSQTLNHNVMYWYQQKSSQAPKLLFHYYDKDFNNEADTPDNFQSRRPNTSFCFLDIRSPGLGDTAMYLCATSHSRGDTQYFGPGTRLTVL.

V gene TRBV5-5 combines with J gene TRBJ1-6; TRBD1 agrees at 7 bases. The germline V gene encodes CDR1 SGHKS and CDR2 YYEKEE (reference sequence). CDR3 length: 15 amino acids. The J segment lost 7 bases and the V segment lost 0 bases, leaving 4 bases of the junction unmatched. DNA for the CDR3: TGTGCCAGCAGCTTGGGTGACAGGGTAAATTCACCCCTCCACTTT. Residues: CASSLGDRVNSPLHF.

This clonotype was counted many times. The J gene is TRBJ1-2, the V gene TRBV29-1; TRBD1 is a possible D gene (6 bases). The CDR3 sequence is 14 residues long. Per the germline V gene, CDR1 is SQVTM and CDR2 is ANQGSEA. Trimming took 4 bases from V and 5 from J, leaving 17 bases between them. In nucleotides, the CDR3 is TGCAGCGTTGTTTTAGGGGGTGTAGGGTATGGCTACACCTTC. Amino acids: CSVVLGGVGYGYTF.

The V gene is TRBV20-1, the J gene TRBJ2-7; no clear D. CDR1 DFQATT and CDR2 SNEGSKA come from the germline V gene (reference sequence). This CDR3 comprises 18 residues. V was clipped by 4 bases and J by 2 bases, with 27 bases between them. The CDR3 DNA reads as TGCAGTGCTATTCCCCGCCCGTCGCCCAAATCAGAACCCTACGAGCAGTACGTC. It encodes CSAIPRPSPKSEPYEQYV.

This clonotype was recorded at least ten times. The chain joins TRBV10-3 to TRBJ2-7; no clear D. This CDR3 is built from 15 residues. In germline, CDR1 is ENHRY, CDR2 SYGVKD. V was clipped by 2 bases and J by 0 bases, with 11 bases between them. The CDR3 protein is CAISERTASSYEQYF. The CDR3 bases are TGTGCCATCAGTGAGCGCACAGCGTCCTCCTACGAGCAGTACTTC.

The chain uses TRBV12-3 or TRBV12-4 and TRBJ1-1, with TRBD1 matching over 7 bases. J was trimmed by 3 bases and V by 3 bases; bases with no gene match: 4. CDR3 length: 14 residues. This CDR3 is CASSFQGVHTEAFF. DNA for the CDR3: TGTGCCAGCAGTTTTCAGGGGGTGCACACTGAAGCTTTCTTT.

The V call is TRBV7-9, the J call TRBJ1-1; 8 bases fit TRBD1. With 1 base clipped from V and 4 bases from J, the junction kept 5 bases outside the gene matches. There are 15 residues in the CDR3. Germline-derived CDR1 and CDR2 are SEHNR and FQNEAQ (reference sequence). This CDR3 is CASSLVRTGSTEAFF. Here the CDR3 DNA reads TGTGCCAGCAGCTTAGTTCGGACAGGGTCCACTGAAGCTTTCTTT. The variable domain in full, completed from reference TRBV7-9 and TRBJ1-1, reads DTGVSQNPRHKITKRGQNVTFRCDPISEHNRLYWYRQTLGQGPEFLTYFQNEAQLEKSRLLSDRFSAERPKGSFSTLEIQRTEQGDSAMYLCASSLVRTGSTEAFFGQGTRLTVV.

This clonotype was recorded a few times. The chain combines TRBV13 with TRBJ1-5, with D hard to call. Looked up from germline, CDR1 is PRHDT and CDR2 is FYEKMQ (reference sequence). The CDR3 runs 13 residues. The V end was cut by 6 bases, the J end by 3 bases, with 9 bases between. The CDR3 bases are TGTGCCAGCAGTATCAGCCTCAATCAGCCCCAGCATTTT. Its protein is CASSISLNQPQHF.

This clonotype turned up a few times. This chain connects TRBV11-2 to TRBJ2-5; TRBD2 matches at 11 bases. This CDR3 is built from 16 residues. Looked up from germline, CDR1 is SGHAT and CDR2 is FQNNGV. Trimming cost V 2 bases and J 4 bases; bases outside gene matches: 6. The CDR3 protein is CASSLLAGGRVETQYF. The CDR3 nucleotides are TGTGCCAGCAGCTTACTAGCGGGAGGCCGTGTAGAGACCCAGTACTTC.

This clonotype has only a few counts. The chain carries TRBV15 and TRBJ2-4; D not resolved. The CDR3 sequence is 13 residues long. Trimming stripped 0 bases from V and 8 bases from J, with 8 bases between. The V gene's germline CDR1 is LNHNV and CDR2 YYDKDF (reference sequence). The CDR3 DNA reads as TGTGCCACCAGCAGAGATCCGGTGGACATTCAGTACTTC. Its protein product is CATSRDPVDIQYF.

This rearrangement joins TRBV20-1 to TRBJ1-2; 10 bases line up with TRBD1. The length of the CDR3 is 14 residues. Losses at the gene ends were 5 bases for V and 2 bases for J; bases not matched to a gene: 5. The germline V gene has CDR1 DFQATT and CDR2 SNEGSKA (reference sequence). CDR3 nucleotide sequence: TGCAGTGCTCGAAGGACAGGGGGAAACTATGGCTACACCTTC. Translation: CSARRTGGNYGYTF.

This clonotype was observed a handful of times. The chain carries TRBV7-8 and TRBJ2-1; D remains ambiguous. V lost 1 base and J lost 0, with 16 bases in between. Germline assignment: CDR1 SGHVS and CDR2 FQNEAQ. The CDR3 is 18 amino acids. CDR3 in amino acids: CASSLVLSAVSSYNEQFF. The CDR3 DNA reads TGTGCCAGCAGCTTAGTCCTTTCGGCGGTGAGCTCCTACAATGAGCAGTTCTTC.

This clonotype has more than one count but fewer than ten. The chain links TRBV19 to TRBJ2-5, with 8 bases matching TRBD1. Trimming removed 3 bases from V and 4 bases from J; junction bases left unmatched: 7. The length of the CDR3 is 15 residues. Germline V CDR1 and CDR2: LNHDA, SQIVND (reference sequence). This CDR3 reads CASSIRQGARETQYF. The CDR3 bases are TGTGCCAGTAGTATTAGGCAGGGGGCGCGAGAGACCCAGTACTTC.

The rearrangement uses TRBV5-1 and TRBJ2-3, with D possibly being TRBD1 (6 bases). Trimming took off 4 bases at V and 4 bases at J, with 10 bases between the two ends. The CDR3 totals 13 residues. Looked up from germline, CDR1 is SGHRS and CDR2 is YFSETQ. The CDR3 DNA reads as TGCGCCAGCAGCAACGGACAGCCAGATACGCAGTATTTT. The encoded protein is CASSNGQPDTQYF.

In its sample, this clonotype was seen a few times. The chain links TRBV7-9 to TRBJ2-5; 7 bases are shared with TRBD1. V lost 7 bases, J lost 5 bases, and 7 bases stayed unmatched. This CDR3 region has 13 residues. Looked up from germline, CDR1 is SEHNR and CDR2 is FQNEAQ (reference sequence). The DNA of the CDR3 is TGTGCCAGCACCTCAGGGGGATCTGAGACCCAGTACTTC. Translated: CASTSGGSETQYF. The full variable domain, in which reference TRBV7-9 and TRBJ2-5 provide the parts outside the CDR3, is DTGVSQNPRHKITKRGQNVTFRCDPISEHNRLYWYRQTLGQGPEFLTYFQNEAQLEKSRLLSDRFSAERPKGSFSTLEIQRTEQGDSAMYLCASTSGGSETQYFGPGTRLLVL.

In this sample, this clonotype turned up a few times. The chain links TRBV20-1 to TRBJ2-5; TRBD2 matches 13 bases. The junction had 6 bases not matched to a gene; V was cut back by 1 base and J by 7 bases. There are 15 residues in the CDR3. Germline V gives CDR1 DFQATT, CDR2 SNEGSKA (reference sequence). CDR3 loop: CSARGLLAGGGTQYF. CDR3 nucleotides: TGCAGTGCTAGAGGACTACTAGCGGGAGGGGGGACCCAGTACTTC.

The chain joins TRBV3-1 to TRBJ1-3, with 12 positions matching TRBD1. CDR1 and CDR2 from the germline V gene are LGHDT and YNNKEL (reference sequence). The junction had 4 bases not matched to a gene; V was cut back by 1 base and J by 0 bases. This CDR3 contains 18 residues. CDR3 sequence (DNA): TGTGCCAGCAGCCAAGGGGACAGGGGGCTCCTCTCTGGAAACACCATATATTTT. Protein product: CASSQGDRGLLSGNTIYF. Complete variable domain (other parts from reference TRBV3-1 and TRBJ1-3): DTAVSQTPKYLVTQMGNDKSIKCEQNLGHDTMYWYKQDSKKFLKIMFSYNNKELIINETVPNRFSPKSPDKAHLNLHINSLELGDSAVYFCASSQGDRGLLSGNTIYFGEGSWLTVV.

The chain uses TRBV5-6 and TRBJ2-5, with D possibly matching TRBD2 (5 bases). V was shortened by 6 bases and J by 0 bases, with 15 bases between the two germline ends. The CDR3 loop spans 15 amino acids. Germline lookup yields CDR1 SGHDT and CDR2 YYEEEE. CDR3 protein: CASNSRWEYQETQYF. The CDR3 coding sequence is TGTGCCAGCAACTCCAGGTGGGAGTACCAAGAGACCCAGTACTTC.

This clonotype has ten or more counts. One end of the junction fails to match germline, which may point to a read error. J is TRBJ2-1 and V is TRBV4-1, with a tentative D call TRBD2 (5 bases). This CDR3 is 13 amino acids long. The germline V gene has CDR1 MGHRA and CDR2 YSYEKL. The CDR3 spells CASSQVGGNEQFF. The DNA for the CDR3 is TGTGCCAGCAGCCAAGTAGGAGGCAATGAGCAGTTCTTC.